This TCR beta chain comes out of a study of technical replicates of blood from a handful of donors. Trimming stripped 0 bases from V and 8 bases from J, with 11 bases between. This CDR3 is 13 amino acids long. The germline gives CDR1 SGHRS, CDR2 YFSETQ. Using immunoSEQ multiplex PCR, the repertoire was profiled, and TCRdb retains in-frame clones only, with some absent. The table shows tens of thousands of clones, with approximately 97% occurring only once. The chain has TRBV5-1 and TRBJ1-1; D gene unclear. The clonotype was recovered from a human donor in good health. Sequenced: T cells isolated from PBMCs. This CDR3 is CASSLVGVAEAFF. The CDR3 region has the DNA TGCGCCAGCAGCTTGGTTGGAGTCGCAGAAGCTTTCTTT.